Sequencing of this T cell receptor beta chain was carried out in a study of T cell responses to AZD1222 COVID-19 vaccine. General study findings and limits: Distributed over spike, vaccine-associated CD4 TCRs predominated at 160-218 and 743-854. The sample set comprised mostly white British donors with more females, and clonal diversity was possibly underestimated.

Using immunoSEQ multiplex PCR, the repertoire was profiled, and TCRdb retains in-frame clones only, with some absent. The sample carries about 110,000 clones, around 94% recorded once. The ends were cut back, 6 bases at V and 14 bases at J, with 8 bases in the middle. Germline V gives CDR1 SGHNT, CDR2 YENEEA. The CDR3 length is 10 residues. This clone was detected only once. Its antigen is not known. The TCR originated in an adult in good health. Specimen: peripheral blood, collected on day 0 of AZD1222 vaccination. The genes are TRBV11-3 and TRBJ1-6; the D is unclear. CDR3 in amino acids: CASRPMTLHF. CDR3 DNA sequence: TGTGCCAGCAGACCCATGACCCTCCACTTT.